The T cell receptor (beta chain) under discussion was sequenced for a study of CD8+ T cells in alopecia areata. Study-wide findings and caveats: Many expanded lesional clones remained in scalp and blood on tofacitinib. There was only one nonresponder, so it was unclear how baseline CD8+ expansion relates to response. Relative to normal scalp, lesional scalp, especially alopecia totalis/universalis, showed higher clonality.

RNA, once extracted, was reverse transcribed into cDNA for use as the sequencing template. The data were produced by immunoSEQ multiplex PCR, yet TCRdb's version contains in-frame clones alone and is incomplete. The data hold 150,000 to 200,000 clones, with around three fifths observed a single time. Noted treatment: oral pan-JAK inhibitor, 5-10 mg twice daily. A remark on this clone: Its antigen remains unidentified.

CDR1 is SQVTM, CDR2 ANQGSEA, per germline. Trimming removed 3 bases at V and 8 bases at J, with 22 bases between. CDR3 length: 15 amino acids. The sequences come from CD4+ T cells sorted from blood, collected at week 24, from a patient treated with tofacitinib. The rearrangement links TRBV29-1 to TRBJ1-2; the D gene is possibly TRBD1 (5 bases). The receptor's source is a human donor with alopecia areata. CDR3 sequence reads: CSVDPPRQPLGGYTF. The CDR3 bases are TGCAGCGTTGATCCCCCCCGACAGCCCCTAGGAGGCTACACCTTC.